A single TCR beta chain is shown here with its context. Antigen specificity is unknown. This entry comes from a study of T cell responses to AZD1222 COVID-19 vaccine. Study context: Researchers grouped second doses given at about 4 or about 12 weeks into one pool.

TCRdb keeps only in-frame clones here, not all; method: immunoSEQ multiplex PCR. Among about 150,000 clones listed, around 94% were seen once. Broader study findings: Repertoires were obtained only post-peak T cell response.

This CDR3 has 13 amino acids. The V and J ends lost 7 bases and 2 bases respectively, with 11 bases between them. CDR1 is SNHLY and CDR2 is FYNNEI in the germline V gene. The source is an adult in good health. The chain combines TRBV2 with TRBJ2-5; tentative D call: TRBD2 (6 bases). The sequenced sample was peripheral blood, obtained on day 0 of AZD1222 vaccination. DNA for the CDR3: TGTGCCAGCAACCAAGGGAGGCAAGAGACCCAGTACTTC. This encodes CASNQGRQETQYF.